This T cell receptor (beta chain) came from a study of shared T cell receptors in the human thymus. This CDR3 comprises 14 residues. V lost 5 bases, J lost 3 bases, and 4 bases stayed unmatched. Germline values: CDR1 MDHEN, CDR2 SYDVKM. Using immunoSEQ multiplex PCR, the repertoire was profiled, and TCRdb retains in-frame clones only, with some absent. The sample contains about 660,000 clones, 87% of which appear only once. These data are also associated with another study on human thymus T cells. As that report states: During corrective heart surgery, resections were taken, and the thymus tissue came from them. As related research reported, thymic repertoires overlapped highly among unrelated individuals.

Material: thymocytes. This receptor was obtained from a boy younger than two with a congenital heart defect. The gene calls are TRBV28 and TRBJ2-7; 10 nucleotides agree with TRBD1. The CDR3 sequence: CASSLRTGGYEQYF. The DNA of the CDR3 is TGTGCCAGCAGTCTCCGGACAGGGGGCTACGAGCAGTACTTC.